Listed here are 22 T cell receptor beta chains from one sample, sequenced in a study of T cell repertoires in cytomegalovirus infection (dated by TCRdb to between 2018 and 2021). The sequencer listed for this sample is Illumina HiSeq 1500. TCRdb reprocessing: public reads trimmed at Q25 with fastp, clones called with MiXCR, in-frame beta chains kept. Every entry covers one CDR3 protein and lists the most common genes and DNA from its rows. A total of a few hundred thousand distinct CDR3 sequences appear in this sample, roughly 43% of them only once. The leading ten clones occupy about 48% of the sample. The sample's treatment or condition, from its label and the paper: in vitro stimulation with specific CMV peptide epitopes to enrich CMV-specific T cells. These receptors have no known antigen. Sequences were derived from cultured PBMCs, sampled from culture after CMV antigen stimulation. All receptors come from a human donor in good health (CMV status not recorded). Some clones in this sample may be carry-over from other donors' samples.

The gene calls are TRBV19 and TRBJ2-1; 11 bases are shared with TRBD1. From germline, CDR1 is LNHDA and CDR2 SQIVND (reference sequence). V was clipped by 10 bases and J by 0 bases; unmatched bases: 11. The CDR3 consists of 17 residues. DNA for the CDR3: TGTGCCACAAAAGACGGACAGGGGGCTCCCTCCTACAATGAGCAGTTCTTC. Its translation is CATKDGQGAPSYNEQFF.

This clonotype showed up just a few times. The V gene is TRBV7-9, the J gene TRBJ1-6; unclear D gene. Trimming took 3 bases from V and 10 from J, leaving 16 bases between them. This CDR3 region has 15 residues. CDR1 is SEHNR, CDR2 FQNEAQ, per germline (reference sequence). CDR3 region: CASSLSLGNRSPLHF. CDR3 coding DNA: TGTGCCAGCAGCTTGAGCCTGGGTAACCGCTCACCCCTCCACTTT.

Only a few counts were recorded for this clonotype. The genes are TRBV19 and TRBJ2-5, with no clear D. Germline V gives CDR1 LNHDA, CDR2 SQIVND (reference sequence). The CDR3 consists of 12 residues. V was pared by 7 bases and J by 5 bases, with 11 bases between. In DNA, the CDR3 is TGTGCCAGTACGGGTATGGGTGAGACCCAGTACTTC. This translates into CASTGMGETQYF.

The sample holds a few counts of this clonotype. The gene calls are TRBV7-9 and TRBJ2-5, with 8 bases lining up with TRBD2. Germline loops: CDR1 SEHNR, CDR2 FQNEAQ (reference sequence). V shed 5 bases, J shed 0 bases, and the junction held 11 bases outside the gene matches. The CDR3 extends over 17 amino acids. CDR3 in DNA: TGTGCCAGCAGCCCCAGGGGTAGCGGGGTATACCAAGAGACCCAGTACTTC. Amino acid sequence: CASSPRGSGVYQETQYF. The whole variable domain, filled in from reference TRBV7-9 and TRBJ2-5, reads DTGVSQNPRHKITKRGQNVTFRCDPISEHNRLYWYRQTLGQGPEFLTYFQNEAQLEKSRLLSDRFSAERPKGSFSTLEIQRTEQGDSAMYLCASSPRGSGVYQETQYFGPGTRLLVL.

The sample holds many counts of this clonotype. The chain recombines TRBV7-6 with TRBJ2-3; D may be TRBD1 or TRBD2 (5 bases each). The CDR3 consists of 15 residues. Trimming left V 5 bases short and J 2 bases short, with 14 bases between. CDR1 is SGHVS, CDR2 FNYEAQ, per germline. CDR3 region: CASSPHQGDTDTQYF. The DNA for the CDR3 is TGTGCCAGCAGCCCCCACCAGGGAGACACAGATACGCAGTATTTT.

The chain is built from TRBV7-2 and TRBJ2-1, with D possibly matching TRBD2 (6 bases). Germline V lookup: CDR1 SGHTA, CDR2 FQGNSA. The germline V and J ends were trimmed by 3 bases and 7 bases, with 13 bases remaining between them. This CDR3 has 14 amino acids. For the CDR3, the DNA is TGTGCCAGCAGCTTGGGCGGGGCGACTAATGAGCAGTTCTTC. Protein: CASSLGGATNEQFF. Based on the CDR3 plus reference TRBV7-2 and TRBJ2-1, the full variable domain is GAGVSQSPSNKVTEKGKDVELRCDPISGHTALYWYRQSLGQGLEFLIYFQGNSAPDKSGLPSDRFSAERTGGSVSTLTIQRTQQEDSAVYLCASSLGGATNEQFFGPGTRLTVL.

A remark on this clonotype: At one end, the junction sequence differs from germline, possibly due to a read error. The chain has TRBV28 and TRBJ1-4, with no clear D. Germline V gene data show CDR1 as MDHEN and CDR2 as SYDVKM. The CDR3 extends over 15 amino acids. This CDR3 reads CASSPYYQENEILFF. CDR3 DNA sequence: TGTGCCAGCAGTCCTTATTACCAGGAAAATGAAATACTGTTTTTT.

This sequence joins TRBV3-1 and TRBJ1-5, with D possibly TRBD1 on 5 matching bases. Germline V gene sequence: CDR1 LGHDT, CDR2 YNNKEL (reference sequence). The length of the CDR3 is 14 residues. With 8 bases removed from V and 4 bases from J, the gap between germline ends came to 15 bases. The CDR3 DNA sequence: TGTGCCAGCGGGATGAACAGGAGGAATCAGCCCCAGCATTTT. This sequence encodes CASGMNRRNQPQHF.

J is TRBJ1-3 and V is TRBV6-8; no definite D call. CDR3 length equals 15 residues. V was pared by 1 base and J by 0 bases, with 7 bases between. CDR1 and CDR2 from the germline V gene are MNHGY and SAAAGT. CDR3 bases: TGTGCCAGCAGTTACTATCGCAGCTCTGGAAACACCATATATTTT. Translated, it gives CASSYYRSSGNTIYF.

The rearrangement joins TRBV5-6 to TRBJ2-5; D possibly corresponds to TRBD1 (5 bases). This CDR3 has 15 amino acids. Trimming cost V 2 bases and J 5 bases, with 16 bases left between them. In germline, CDR1 is SGHDT, CDR2 YYEEEE. As DNA, the CDR3 is TGTGCCAGCAGCTTTGGTGGATGGGGCGAGGAGACCCAGTACTTC. Protein product: CASSFGGWGEETQYF.

J is TRBJ2-7 and V is TRBV19, with 10 bases matching TRBD1. This CDR3 is built from 14 residues. CDR1 is LNHDA and CDR2 is SQIVND in the germline V gene (reference sequence). The trim removed 7 bases at V and 5 bases at J, leaving 8 bases unmatched. The CDR3 reads CASTGDRGFDEQYF. CDR3 bases: TGTGCCAGTACCGGGGACAGGGGTTTCGACGAGCAGTACTTC.

The V call is TRBV7-9, the J call TRBJ2-4; D could derive from TRBD1 or TRBD2 (7 bases each). V was pared by 4 bases and J by 5 bases, with 18 bases between. The CDR3 runs to 16 residues. Germline V lookup: CDR1 SEHNR, CDR2 FQNEAQ (reference sequence). Written as DNA, the CDR3 is TGTGCCAGCAGCTCAGGGGGGGGCCAAGGAGAAAACATTCAGTACTTC. Its translation: CASSSGGGQGENIQYF.

Ten or more counts support this clonotype. The chain links TRBV7-8 to TRBJ1-4; perhaps TRBD1 as D (6 bases). CDR1 is SGHVS, CDR2 FQNEAQ, per germline. This CDR3 spans 16 amino acids. The V gene lost 6 bases and the J gene lost 5 bases, with 19 bases spanning the gap. The CDR3 DNA reads TGTGCCAGCAGTCTAGGCGGGGGCCGGGGCAATGAAAAACTGTTTTTT. This encodes CASSLGGGRGNEKLFF. Full variable domain (missing parts from reference TRBV7-8 and TRBJ1-4): GAGVSQSPRYKVAKRGQDVALRCDPISGHVSLFWYQQALGQGPEFLTYFQNEAQLDKSGLPSDRFFAERPEGSVSTLKIQRTQQEDSAVYLCASSLGGGRGNEKLFFGSGTQLSVL.

This chain joins TRBV9 and TRBJ1-2; D gene ambiguous. The CDR3 loop spans 14 amino acids. The ends were cut back, 0 bases at V and 0 bases at J, with 6 bases in the middle. Germline lookup yields CDR1 SGDLS and CDR2 YYNGEE. The CDR3 DNA sequence: TGTGCCAGCAGCGTAGGCACAGCTAACTATGGCTACACCTTC. This gives the protein CASSVGTANYGYTF.

The chain joins TRBV6-6 to TRBJ1-5; D might be TRBD1 (5 bases). Per germline, CDR1 MNHNY and CDR2 SVGAGI (reference sequence). The CDR3 runs to 11 residues. Trimming cost V 6 bases and J 6 bases, with 6 bases left between them. In nucleotides, the CDR3 is TGTGCCAGCAGGCAGGGTCAGCCCCAGCATTTT. Encoded protein: CASRQGQPQHF.

This clonotype was picked up a small number of times. CDR3: CASSSDWGTAFF. The CDR3 DNA sequence: TGTGCCAGCAGCTCTGATTGGGGCACGGCTTTCTTT. The rearrangement links TRBV28 to TRBJ1-1; a possible D gene is TRBD1 (5 bases). With 6 bases removed from V and 11 bases from J, the gap between germline ends came to 16 bases. This CDR3 has 12 amino acids. Germline V lookup: CDR1 MDHEN, CDR2 SYDVKM. Drawing the rest from reference TRBV28 and TRBJ1-1, the complete variable domain is DVKVTQSSRYLVKRTGEKVFLECVQDMDHENMFWYRQDPGLGLRLIYFSYDVKMKEKGDIPEGYSVSREKKERFSLILESASTNQTSMYLCASSSDWGTAFFGQGTRLTVV.

This clonotype was detected a few times. This rearrangement joins TRBV5-1 to TRBJ1-1, with unresolved D. Germline values: CDR1 SGHRS, CDR2 YFSETQ. The CDR3 loop spans 16 amino acids. V shed 0 bases and J shed 1 base, with 13 bases lying between them. CDR3 DNA sequence: TGCGCCAGCAGCTTGGCCGTAAGGGAGGCGAACACTGAAGCTTTCTTT. The encoded protein is CASSLAVREANTEAFF.

This clonotype was seen repeatedly, ten times or more. J is TRBJ2-5 and V is TRBV7-2; D gene ambiguous. The CDR3 extends over 13 amino acids. V was shortened by 5 bases and J by 0 bases, with 7 bases between the two germline ends. Germline V CDR1 and CDR2: SGHTA, FQGNSA. The CDR3 coding sequence is TGTGCCAGCAGCGTGGGGTACCAAGAGACCCAGTACTTC. Residues: CASSVGYQETQYF.

The V call is TRBV29-1, the J call TRBJ1-4; tentative D call: TRBD1 (6 bases). The CDR3 loop spans 15 amino acids. V was shortened by 0 bases and J by 7 bases, with 15 bases between the two germline ends. Germline V gene lookup returns CDR1 SQVTM and CDR2 ANQGSEA. The CDR3 here is CSVEDGSGGSEKLFF. CDR3 bases: TGCAGCGTTGAAGATGGTTCGGGGGGCTCTGAAAAACTGTTTTTT.

The chain combines TRBV4-1 with TRBJ2-3; tentative D call: TRBD1 (6 bases). Germline V lookup: CDR1 MGHRA, CDR2 YSYEKL. The CDR3 loop spans 18 amino acids. Deletions cut 0 bases from V and 0 bases from J, with 16 bases between. The CDR3, as DNA: TGCGCCAGCAGCCAAGACGTGGGGGCGCGAACTAGCACAGATACGCAGTATTTT. Amino acids: CASSQDVGARTSTDTQYF.

This clonotype came up a few times. This chain joins TRBV6-1 and TRBJ2-5, with 9 bases matching TRBD1. Germline V gene data show CDR1 as MNHNS and CDR2 as SASEGT. This CDR3 region has 15 residues. The junction had 8 bases not matched to a gene; V was cut back by 4 bases and J by 5 bases. CDR3 sequence: CASSVGTGGGETQYF. CDR3 bases: TGTGCCAGCAGTGTCGGCACAGGGGGCGGGGAGACCCAGTACTTC.

The rearrangement links TRBV12-5 to TRBJ2-2; no reliable D call. V lost 7 bases to trimming and J lost 7 bases, with 10 bases between them. The CDR3 is 12 residues long. CDR1 is LGHNT, CDR2 FRNRAP, per germline. CDR3 region: CASAPLGGELFF. Written as DNA, the CDR3 is TGTGCTAGTGCCCCCCTGGGCGGGGAGCTGTTTTTT. Full variable domain (missing parts from reference TRBV12-5 and TRBJ2-2): DARVTQTPRHKVTEMGQEVTMRCQPILGHNTVFWYRQTMMQGLELLAYFRNRAPLDDSGMPKDRFSAEMPDATLATLKIQPSEPRDSAVYFCASAPLGGELFFGEGSRLTVL.